This TCR beta chain was observed in a study of radiotherapy plus CTLA-4 blockade in lung cancer. Repertoires were generated with immunoSEQ multiplex PCR, while TCRdb's copy carries only in-frame clones and drops some. The table records approximately 73,000 clones, 80% to 90% of them present only once. The CDR3 extends over 17 amino acids. Germline CDR1 and CDR2: MGHDK and SYGVNS. V was pared by 6 bases and J by 1 base, with 12 bases of the junction left unmatched. The sequence derives from a human donor with non-small cell lung cancer that progressed on radiotherapy plus ipilimumab. The chain links TRBV25-1 to TRBJ2-3; 8 nucleotides match TRBD2. Here the sequenced sample was peripheral blood, taken from a patient treated with radiotherapy plus ipilimumab. This chain's CDR3 is CASSIRKRERGTDTQYF. The CDR3 DNA sequence: TGTGCCAGCAGCATCCGTAAGCGGGAGCGGGGCACAGATACGCAGTATTTT.